This is a list of T cell receptor beta chains from one sample in a study of cytomegalovirus exposure and HLA in healthy donors. Only in-frame clones appear in the TCRdb table, and some are missing; sequencing was by immunoSEQ multiplex PCR. The sample data list some 130,000 clones. Material: PBMCs. These receptors were collected from a woman aged 40 to 50 in good health and CMV-seropositive. Each CDR3 is given with its conserved first and last residue. A D gene is named only where the DNA matches it firmly.

>.|TRBV28|TRBJ2-5|14
TGTGCCAGCAGTAATCGGGGGAGTCCGGAGACCCAGTACTTC
CASSNRGSPETQYF
>TRBD2|TRBV5-1|TRBJ2-1|15
TGCGCCAGCAGCCTCACTAGCGGGTCTTACAATGAGCAGTTCTTC
CASSLTSGSYNEQFF
>.|TRBV5-1|TRBJ2-2|16
TGCGCCAGCAGCGCCGAGTTATTCGCGAACACCGGGGAGCTGTTTTTT
CASSAELFANTGELFF
>TRBD2|TRBV19|TRBJ2-7|13
TGTGCCAGTAGTAGCGGGGGGAACTACGAGCAGTACTTC
CASSSGGNYEQYF
>.|TRBV29-1|TRBJ1-5|13
TGCAGCGTTGTAACGGGGAGCAATCAGCCCCAGCATTTT
CSVVTGSNQPQHF
>TRBD2|TRBV30|TRBJ2-7|16
TGTGCCTGGAGTGTCCTAGCGGGAGGGGGGAACTACGAGCAGTACTTC
CAWSVLAGGGNYEQYF
>.|TRBV7-3|TRBJ1-4|17
TGTGCCAGCAGCCCTTTTTGTGGGCATCGCCTTAATGAAAAACTGTTTTTT
CASSPFCGHRLNEKLFF
>TRBD2|TRBV27|TRBJ2-2|17
TGTGCCAGCAGTTTCTTTGGGGTAGCGGGGATCACCGGGGAGCTGTTTTTT
CASSFFGVAGITGELFF
>TRBD2|TRBV27|TRBJ2-3|15
TGTGCCAGCAGCCCGGGGCTAGCGGGAGGGGATACGCAGTATTTT
CASSPGLAGGDTQYF
>TRBD1|TRBV7-9|TRBJ1-5|16
TGTGCCAGCAGCTTAGCGGGACAGGGGTTTGGGCAGCCCCAGCATTTT
CASSLAGQGFGQPQHF
>TRBD1|TRBV4-3|TRBJ2-3|15
TGCGCCAGCACCCAGCAACAGGGGGGTCCCGATACGCAGTATTTT
CASTQQQGGPDTQYF
>TRBD2|TRBV5-1|TRBJ2-2|18
TGCGCCAGCAGCTTGCAACCTAGCGGGAGGTCGGTAACCGGGGAGCTGTTTTTT
CASSLQPSGRSVTGELFF
>TRBD2|TRBV19|TRBJ2-1|14
TGTGCCAGTAGCCCTGATCGTAGCGGGAGGAGGCAGTTCTTC
CASSPDRSGRRQFF
>TRBD1|TRBV5-4|TRBJ2-2|15
TGTGCCAGCAGCTTCGGACAGGGTGGCACCGGGGAGCTGTTTTTT
CASSFGQGGTGELFF
>TRBD2|TRBV11-2|TRBJ2-2|15
TGTGCCAGCAGCTTAACAGCGGGATCAATCGGGGAGCTGTTTTTT
CASSLTAGSIGELFF
>.|TRBV10-2|TRBJ2-7|13
TGCGCCAGCCGTGAGGGGAGCTCCTACGAGCAGTACTTC
CASREGSSYEQYF